This T cell receptor beta chain was recovered during a study of vaccination effects on CD4 cells after COVID-19. Whole-study context: A median of 72 days separated the second dose and sampling.

There are a few counts of this clone. The antigen is unknown. Profiled with immunoSEQ multiplex PCR; TCRdb holds only in-frame clones, not every one. This sample has 25,000 to 35,000 clones, with under 85% found just once. ViraFEST used viral peptide pools to expand antigen-specific CD4+ T cells before sequencing. A 10-day culture period preceded the isolation of CD4+ T cells. Participants were given two doses of BNT162b2 or mRNA-1273 vaccine. According to the study, vaccine recipients showed no prior SARS-CoV-2 infection and negative nucleocapsid antibodies. After 1.8 million or so PBMC were placed in each well, they were cultured with around 10 IU/ml IL-2 and 10 ug/ml peptides. This CDR3 has 11 amino acids.

Material: CD4+ T cells from PBMCs cultured with HCoV-OC43 spike peptides, obtained after COVID-19 vaccination. Subset: HCoV-OC43 spike overlapping peptide pool stimulation. The receptor's source is a human donor who received a COVID-19 vaccine. The rearrangement links TRBV12-2 to TRBJ1-4. TRBV12-2 represents a pseudogene. The DNA for the CDR3 is TGTGCAAGTTTGGGGGGGGAAAAACTGTTTTTT. Its protein is CASLGGEKLFF.